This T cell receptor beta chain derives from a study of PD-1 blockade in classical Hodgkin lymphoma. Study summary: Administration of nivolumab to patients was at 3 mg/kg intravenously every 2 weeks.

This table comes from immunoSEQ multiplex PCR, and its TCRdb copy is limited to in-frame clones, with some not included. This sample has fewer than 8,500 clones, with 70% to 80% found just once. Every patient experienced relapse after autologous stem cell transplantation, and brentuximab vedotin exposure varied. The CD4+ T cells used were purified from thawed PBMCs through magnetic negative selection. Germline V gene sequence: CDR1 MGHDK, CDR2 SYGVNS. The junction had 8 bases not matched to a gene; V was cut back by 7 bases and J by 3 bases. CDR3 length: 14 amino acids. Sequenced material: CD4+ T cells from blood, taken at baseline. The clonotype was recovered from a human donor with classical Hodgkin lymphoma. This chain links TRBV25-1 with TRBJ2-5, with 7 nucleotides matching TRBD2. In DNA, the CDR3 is TGTGCCAGCACTTTCAGCGGGATGGAAGAGACCCAGTACTTC. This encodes CASTFSGMEETQYF.